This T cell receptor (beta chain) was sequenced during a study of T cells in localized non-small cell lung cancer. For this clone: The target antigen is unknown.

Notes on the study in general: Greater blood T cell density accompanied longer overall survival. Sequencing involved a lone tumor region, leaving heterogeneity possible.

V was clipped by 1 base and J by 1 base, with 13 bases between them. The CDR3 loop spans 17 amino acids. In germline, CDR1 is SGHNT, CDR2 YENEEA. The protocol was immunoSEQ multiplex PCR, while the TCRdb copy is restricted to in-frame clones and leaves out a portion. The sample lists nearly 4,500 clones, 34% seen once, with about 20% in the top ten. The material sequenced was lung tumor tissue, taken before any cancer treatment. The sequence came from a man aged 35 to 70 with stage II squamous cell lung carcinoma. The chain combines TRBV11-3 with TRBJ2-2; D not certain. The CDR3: CASSLGPTSGNTGELFF. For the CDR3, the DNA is TGTGCCAGCAGCTTAGGCCCGACCTCGGGGAACACCGGGGAGCTGTTTTTT.